This TCR beta chain comes out of a study of T-cell reconstitution after alpha-beta-depleted transplantation in children. Study-level findings and limits: At one year after transplant, newly produced T cells mostly accounted for T-cell counts and diversity. Surviving recipient cells, namely T cells and thymic progenitors, were the source of high day-60 TCRbeta diversity in some patients. Several hundred rapidly expanded clones from non-depleted graft cells reportedly supplied alpha-beta T cells about two months post-transplant.

Comment on this clonotype: What it binds is not known.

Preparing the TCRbeta library involved the use of unique molecular identifiers. TCRdb ran MiXCR on the PCR reads and lists one entry per CDR3 protein. In the table there are about 290,000 distinct CDR3 sequences, around 7.1% of which are singletons. CDR3 length: 19 amino acids. Deletions cut 0 bases from V and 0 bases from J, with 20 bases between. Looked up from germline, CDR1 is LGHNA and CDR2 is YSLEER. The source was peripheral blood, collected 360 days after TCRalphabeta/CD19-depleted stem cell transplant. This clonotype was obtained from a female patient aged 2 to 10 who had a stem cell transplant for Fanconi anemia, so the T cells may come from the graft donor. V and J are TRBV4-3 and TRBJ1-1; tentative D call: TRBD1 (5 bases). Here the CDR3 reads CASSQDGAGPPGMNTEAFF. For the CDR3, the DNA is TGCGCCAGCAGCCAAGATGGGGCAGGGCCCCCGGGGATGAACACTGAAGCTTTCTTT.